Listed below are T cell receptor beta chains from one sample, sequenced in a study of Ad26.COV2.S vaccination and SARS-CoV-2 variants. Method: immunoSEQ multiplex PCR; TCRdb's copy keeps in-frame clones and lacks some. This table holds about 480,000 clones, around 85% found once. This specimen was peripheral blood, taken in a trial of Ad26.COV2.S vaccine versus placebo. Every receptor here comes from a person between 18 and 59 years old who received the Ad26.COV2.S COVID-19 vaccine or a placebo. CDR3s include the opening cysteine and the closing phenylalanine or tryptophan. The D gene is left open where the match is weak. Clone size appears in some rows only: once, few, many, or a class for an expanded clone.

clone_size: NA; cdr3_length: 15; v_call: TRBV11-2; d_call: NA; j_call: TRBJ2-2; cdr3_aa: CASSSGVGQTGELFF; cdr3_nt: TGTGCCAGCAGCTCGGGCGTAGGGCAAACCGGGGAGCTGTTTTTT
clone_size: NA; cdr3_length: 15; v_call: TRBV11-2; d_call: NA; j_call: TRBJ2-2; cdr3_aa: CASNPRASNTGELFF; cdr3_nt: TGTGCCAGCAACCCTAGGGCATCGAACACCGGGGAGCTGTTTTTT
clone_size: NA; cdr3_length: 14; v_call: TRBV29-1; d_call: TRBD2; j_call: TRBJ2-7; cdr3_aa: CSHLKREGGGEQYF; cdr3_nt: TGCAGCCACCTTAAGCGGGAGGGTGGGGGCGAGCAGTACTTC
clone_size: few; cdr3_length: 17; v_call: TRBV2; d_call: TRBD2; j_call: TRBJ2-7; cdr3_aa: CASSEGLLAGVSYEQYF; cdr3_nt: TGTGCCAGCAGTGAAGGACTTCTAGCGGGAGTGTCTTACGAGCAGTACTTC
clone_size: NA; cdr3_length: 14; v_call: TRBV4-2; d_call: TRBD1; j_call: TRBJ2-3; cdr3_aa: CASSQAGGTDTQYF; cdr3_nt: TGTGCCAGCAGCCAAGCAGGGGGAACAGATACGCAGTATTTT
clone_size: NA; cdr3_length: 11; v_call: TRBV9; d_call: NA; j_call: TRBJ2-1; cdr3_aa: CASGTRGEQFF; cdr3_nt: TGTGCCTCCGGCACCAGGGGAGAGCAGTTCTTC
clone_size: NA; cdr3_length: 14; v_call: TRBV21-1; d_call: NA; j_call: TRBJ1-1; cdr3_aa: CASSKAEENTEAFF; cdr3_nt: TGTGCCAGCAGCAAAGCGGAGGAGAACACTGAAGCTTTCTTT
clone_size: NA; cdr3_length: 14; v_call: TRBV7-2; d_call: NA; j_call: TRBJ2-4; cdr3_aa: CASSLASEQNIQYF; cdr3_nt: TGTGCCAGCAGCTTAGCTAGCGAGCAAAACATTCAGTACTTC
clone_size: once; cdr3_length: 14; v_call: TRBV18; d_call: NA; j_call: TRBJ1-1; cdr3_aa: CASSPLGRNTEAFF; cdr3_nt: TGTGCCAGCTCACCACTCGGCAGGAACACTGAAGCTTTCTTT
clone_size: NA; cdr3_length: 17; v_call: TRBV2; d_call: TRBD2; j_call: TRBJ2-3; cdr3_aa: CASSEFGERELADTQYF; cdr3_nt: TGTGCCAGCAGTGAATTCGGAGAGCGGGAGCTGGCAGATACGCAGTATTTT
clone_size: NA; cdr3_length: 12; v_call: TRBV6-5; d_call: NA; j_call: TRBJ1-3; cdr3_aa: CASVSSGNTIYF; cdr3_nt: TGTGCCAGCGTCTCCTCAGGAAACACCATATATTTT
clone_size: NA; cdr3_length: 15; v_call: TRBV27; d_call: NA; j_call: TRBJ1-5; cdr3_aa: CASREGPFSNQPQHF; cdr3_nt: TGTGCCAGCCGGGAGGGACCCTTTAGCAATCAGCCCCAGCATTTT
clone_size: NA; cdr3_length: 14; v_call: TRBV3-1/TRBV3-2; d_call: NA; j_call: TRBJ2-7; cdr3_aa: CASSQGVSTREQYF; cdr3_nt: TGTGCCAGCAGCCAAGGGGTTAGCACACGCGAGCAGTACTTC
clone_size: NA; cdr3_length: 16; v_call: TRBV7-8; d_call: NA; j_call: TRBJ2-7; cdr3_aa: CASSLARGQLTYEQYF; cdr3_nt: TGTGCCAGCAGCTTAGCGCGAGGGCAGCTTACCTACGAGCAGTACTTC
clone_size: NA; cdr3_length: 13; v_call: TRBV13; d_call: NA; j_call: TRBJ2-7; cdr3_aa: CASSPGLSYEQYF; cdr3_nt: TGTGCCAGCAGCCCCGGGCTTTCCTACGAGCAGTACTTC
clone_size: few; cdr3_length: 14; v_call: TRBV2; d_call: NA; j_call: TRBJ2-3; cdr3_aa: CASSVGSSTDTQYF; cdr3_nt: TGTGCCAGCAGTGTAGGATCGAGCACAGATACGCAGTATTTT
clone_size: NA; cdr3_length: 14; v_call: TRBV30; d_call: NA; j_call: TRBJ1-6; cdr3_aa: CAWLPSSYNSPLHF; cdr3_nt: TGTGCCTGGTTGCCGAGCTCCTATAATTCACCCCTCCACTTT
clone_size: NA; cdr3_length: 14; v_call: TRBV18; d_call: NA; j_call: TRBJ2-7; cdr3_aa: CASSPSTAAYEQYF; cdr3_nt: TGTGCCAGCTCACCTTCGACAGCCGCCTACGAGCAGTACTTC
clone_size: NA; cdr3_length: 14; v_call: TRBV7-8; d_call: NA; j_call: TRBJ1-2; cdr3_aa: CASSLRAGNDGYTF; cdr3_nt: TGTGCCAGCAGCTTAAGAGCGGGAAATGATGGCTACACCTTC
clone_size: NA; cdr3_length: 15; v_call: TRBV7-9; d_call: NA; j_call: TRBJ2-7; cdr3_aa: CASSLDRGAYYEQYF; cdr3_nt: TGTGCCAGCAGCTTAGATCGGGGGGCCTACTACGAGCAGTACTTC
clone_size: NA; cdr3_length: 16; v_call: TRBV6-5; d_call: TRBD2; j_call: TRBJ2-7; cdr3_aa: CASSYASGASSYEQYF; cdr3_nt: TGTGCCAGCAGTTACGCTAGCGGGGCCAGCTCCTACGAGCAGTACTTC
clone_size: NA; cdr3_length: 15; v_call: TRBV24-1; d_call: TRBD1; j_call: TRBJ2-5; cdr3_aa: CATSDEGQGKETQYF; cdr3_nt: TGTGCCACCAGTGATGAGGGACAGGGGAAAGAGACCCAGTACTTC
clone_size: NA; cdr3_length: 13; v_call: TRBV30; d_call: TRBD1; j_call: TRBJ1-1; cdr3_aa: CAWSQGAYTEAFF; cdr3_nt: TGTGCCTGGAGTCAGGGGGCGTACACTGAAGCTTTCTTT
clone_size: NA; cdr3_length: 12; v_call: TRBV7-9; d_call: NA; j_call: TRBJ1-1; cdr3_aa: CASDKGNTEAFF; cdr3_nt: TGTGCAAGCGACAAAGGGAACACTGAAGCTTTCTTT
clone_size: NA; cdr3_length: 14; v_call: TRBV28; d_call: NA; j_call: TRBJ2-3; cdr3_aa: CASSFWGSTDTQYF; cdr3_nt: TGTGCCAGCAGTTTCTGGGGGAGCACAGATACGCAGTATTTT
clone_size: NA; cdr3_length: 14; v_call: TRBV10-2; d_call: TRBD2; j_call: TRBJ2-7; cdr3_aa: CASSGLAGRYEQYF; cdr3_nt: TGCGCCAGCAGTGGACTAGCGGGCCGCTACGAGCAGTACTTC
clone_size: NA; cdr3_length: 12; v_call: TRBV28; d_call: NA; j_call: TRBJ2-7; cdr3_aa: CASTGKIYEQYF; cdr3_nt: TGTGCCAGCACGGGCAAGATCTACGAGCAGTACTTC
clone_size: NA; cdr3_length: 15; v_call: TRBV11-3; d_call: TRBD1; j_call: TRBJ2-1; cdr3_aa: CASSPGQGSYNEQFF; cdr3_nt: TGTGCCAGCAGCCCGGGACAGGGGAGCTACAATGAGCAGTTCTTC
clone_size: few; cdr3_length: 14; v_call: TRBV30; d_call: NA; j_call: TRBJ1-3; cdr3_aa: CAWSPDYARDTIYF; cdr3_nt: TGTGCCTGGAGTCCTGACTACGCCAGGGACACCATATATTTT
clone_size: once; cdr3_length: 12; v_call: TRBV28; d_call: NA; j_call: TRBJ2-3; cdr3_aa: CASSRWRDTQYF; cdr3_nt: TGTGCCAGCAGTCGTTGGAGGGATACGCAGTATTTT
clone_size: NA; cdr3_length: 15; v_call: TRBV4-3; d_call: TRBD2; j_call: TRBJ2-5; cdr3_aa: CASSQESTSWETQYF; cdr3_nt: TGCGCCAGCAGCCAAGAATCGACTAGCTGGGAGACCCAGTACTTC
clone_size: NA; cdr3_length: 13; v_call: TRBV6-2/TRBV6-3; d_call: NA; j_call: TRBJ1-2; cdr3_aa: CASSNSLNYGYTF; cdr3_nt: TGTGCCAGCAGTAACAGCCTGAACTATGGCTACACCTTC
clone_size: NA; cdr3_length: 12; v_call: TRBV18; d_call: NA; j_call: TRBJ1-4; cdr3_aa: CASSPSGEKLFF; cdr3_nt: TGTGCCAGCTCACCATCGGGTGAAAAACTGTTTTTT
clone_size: few; cdr3_length: 14; v_call: TRBV28; d_call: NA; j_call: TRBJ2-7; cdr3_aa: CASSLGGLSYEQYF; cdr3_nt: TGTGCCAGCAGTTTAGGGGGGCTCTCCTACGAGCAGTACTTC
clone_size: NA; cdr3_length: 15; v_call: TRBV30; d_call: NA; j_call: TRBJ1-5; cdr3_aa: CAWSAAVMGNQPQHF; cdr3_nt: TGTGCCTGGAGTGCGGCGGTCATGGGCAATCAGCCCCAGCATTTT
clone_size: NA; cdr3_length: 14; v_call: TRBV7-9; d_call: NA; j_call: TRBJ2-2; cdr3_aa: CASSLRTDTGELFF; cdr3_nt: TGTGCCAGCAGCTTAAGGACAGACACCGGGGAGCTGTTTTTT
clone_size: once; cdr3_length: 14; v_call: TRBV29-1; d_call: NA; j_call: TRBJ2-1; cdr3_aa: CSVAPPRSYNEQFF; cdr3_nt: TGCAGCGTTGCCCCTCCTAGGTCCTACAATGAGCAGTTCTTC
clone_size: NA; cdr3_length: 15; v_call: TRBV10-3; d_call: TRBD2; j_call: TRBJ2-1; cdr3_aa: CAAKGLAGAPDEQFF; cdr3_nt: TGTGCCGCAAAAGGGCTAGCGGGAGCCCCCGATGAGCAGTTCTTC
clone_size: NA; cdr3_length: 14; v_call: TRBV15; d_call: NA; j_call: TRBJ2-2; cdr3_aa: CATSRDSWTGELFF; cdr3_nt: TGTGCCACCAGCAGAGACAGTTGGACAGGGGAGCTGTTTTTT
clone_size: NA; cdr3_length: 17; v_call: TRBV7-2; d_call: NA; j_call: TRBJ1-1; cdr3_aa: CASSIRQAGRMNTEAFF; cdr3_nt: TGTGCCAGCAGCATAAGACAGGCCGGTAGGATGAACACTGAAGCTTTCTTT